This T cell receptor (beta chain) comes out of a study of cytomegalovirus exposure and HLA in healthy donors (dated 2017 in TCRdb). About the investigation overall: According to an earlier analysis of 587 of the donors, 150 million to 200 million T cells yielded over 90 million unique TCR beta sequences and around 300 Gb of sequence data. Typing coverage varied by locus: 629-630 donors for A, B, C, DRB1 and DQB1; around 560 for DQA1; about 590 for DPA1; fewer than 480 for DPB1. The study used immunosequencing to profile the T cell repertoires of hundreds of subjects and linked those repertoires to cytomegalovirus serostatus. Among 398 genotyped donors of the cohort, an average of approximately 250,000 unique TCR beta nucleotide sequences were sequenced per donor, roughly 20% of them non-productive. In an earlier analysis of 587 of the donors, high-throughput TCR beta sequencing was used to judge whether each TCR beta V gene segment behaved as functional or pseudogenic. Roughly 320 gigabases of sequencing data and around 80 million unique TCR sequences made up an early release that covered fewer than 650 HLA-typed donors. Of the roughly 400 genotyped donors, roughly 85% fell in the genetic ancestry cluster associated with self-reported Caucasian donors. Besides the first cohort of under 700 subjects, a separate validation cohort made up of over 100 different subjects was used. A later analysis re-analyzed previously published TCR beta repertoires from 500 to 700 donors and added high-resolution HLA genotyping to study TCR occurrence patterns. The study aimed to test whether cataloging public T cell receptors could reveal signatures of past pathogen exposure. All discovery cohort repertoires had been generated using a single sequencing platform. Donor age, sex, ethnicity and CMV serostatus were compiled alongside the repertoire data. HLA typing included class I and class II loci at four-digit resolution. Four to six DR-DQ haplotypes were handled as single units for association and clustering, since linkage in the cohort was strong. The study combined high-throughput TCR immunosequencing, statistical association of individual TCRs with disease status, and machine learning to predict cytomegalovirus infection status. Rather than using new phenotypic data, the later analysis identified candidate immune exposures from TCR beta sequences and from how often those sequences occurred across donors. A later genetic analysis took genome-wide SNP genotypes for about three fifths of the roughly 670 donors and used that subset as a discovery cohort. The full study reports these points: Several of the top co-occurrence clusters appeared to be linked to parvovirus B19, influenza, CMV and Epstein-Barr virus, according to a later analysis. When HLA alleles, especially DR and DQ, strongly co-occurred, TCR associations were difficult to assign to individual alleles. The study gave a list of 150 to 200 TCR beta chains associated with cytomegalovirus. Over 15 rarely observed V segments, including chromosome 9 orphons, were excluded from the earlier analysis of approximately 500 of the donors because counts were too low. In a later analysis, about 16,000 TCR beta sequences were associated with specific HLA alleles at a false discovery rate of 0.05. A later analysis found that HLA-associated TCR beta chains were more clonally expanded and had lower generation probabilities than equally common non-associated chains. It was suggested by the authors that the approach could potentially be generalized to other disease states and immunological phenotypes. Most CMV-associated TCR beta chains appeared to be HLA-restricted in a later analysis, and the HLA associations seemed to be driven largely by CMV exposure. While some public TCRs were present in many individuals, most TCR sequences turned up only very rarely across donors. A cluster of highly shared sequence variants was judged likely to be a technical artifact of the sequencing pipeline. The presence/absence analyses assumed that sequencing depth was roughly uniform across donors, and that assumption may not be true. The classifier was reported to diagnose cytomegalovirus status with high specificity and sensitivity in both the original and validation cohorts. In an earlier analysis of some 500 of the donors, most TCR beta V segments appeared in productive rearrangements about 87% or about 30% of the time, broadly matching IMGT annotations. Correlated functional status among segregating V segments might reflect linkage disequilibrium, but an unknown experimental factor could not be ruled out. A further reported finding was that TCR beta sequences accurately predicted the HLA-A and HLA-B alleles for most subjects in the first cohort. The 87-base-pair reads could not distinguish some IMGT-functional V segments, including TRBV6-2 and TRBV6-3, so those segments were excluded. This cohort had only TCR beta chains sequenced, and the lack of alpha or paired-chain data limited which features could be detected. For the cohort, immune exposure information was limited to CMV serostatus. In vitro tests confirmed that a few of the cytomegalovirus-associated TCR beta chains recognize cytomegalovirus antigens. According to a later analysis, TCR association rates differed among HLA loci, with DRB1 alleles showing the most associated TCRs and HLA-C alleles showing the fewest. An association between a missense DCLRE1C variant and V-gene and J-gene trimming of TCR beta chains was found in a later genetic analysis and replicated in an independent cohort. Because HLA typing was unavailable for some donors at each locus, only the typed subset was used in association tests. In a later genetic analysis, fewer N-insertions in productive TCRs were reported among donors in an Asian-associated ancestry cluster than the approximately 710-donor mean.

Comments on this clone: No cognate antigen has been identified for it. Base-call qualities are not available, and no considerably larger clone is one nucleotide away.

At the junction V is shortened by 2 bases and J by 2 bases, with 7 bases in between. Including the terminal cysteine and phenylalanine, the CDR3 comprises 13 residues. The kept DNA is CDR3 alone, 39 bases in frame from the first base. As encoded in the germline V gene (reference sequence), CDR1 is LNHDA while CDR2 is SQIVND. The library was obtained by the immunoSEQ multiplex PCR assay. The multiplex PCR relied on a mix of 60 forward primers for TCR Vbeta segments and 13 reverse primers for TCR Jbeta segments. The CDR3 region of rearranged TCR beta genes was amplified from genomic DNA with a multiplex PCR assay. The amplified TCR beta libraries were sequenced on the Illumina HiSeq System as 87-base-pair reads. As for the original processing: A later analysis tallied some 79 million unique TCR beta chains across the 666 repertoires, and some 10 million of those chains were shared by two or more donors. To remove PCR and sequencing errors, raw reads were error-corrected and collapsed into unique sequences using a nearest-neighbor algorithm that merged closely related sequences. To assign V, D and J gene segments, CDR3 sequences were aligned to IMGT reference sequences. Each retained sequence needed at least a six-nucleotide match to both a V gene segment and a J gene segment. Rearrangements were classified as productive when the CDR3 lacked stop codons and remained in frame with V and J, and all other rearrangements were classified as non-productive. Following IMGT convention, CDR3 was defined as the stretch from the second conserved V-encoded cysteine up to the conserved J-encoded phenylalanine. In an earlier analysis of just under 600 of the donors, sequences lacking an unambiguous match to a single V gene segment were excluded. An earlier analysis of several hundred of the donors called V segments functional above 56.7% productive rearrangements and segregating when the between-donor standard deviation exceeded 5%. A statistical classification framework was built for diagnosing cytomegalovirus status from the catalog of TCR beta chain sequences. In a later analysis, V and J genes were assigned by comparing TCR nucleotide sequences against IMGT/GENE-DB human TR gene sequences. Using the TCRdist pipeline, a later analysis assigned CDR3 sequences along with most-parsimonious VDJ recombination scenarios. In a later analysis, every TCR beta chain was defined by the combination of its CDR3 amino acid sequence and its V-gene family, and reads without a unique V-gene family were dropped. To address suspected cross-contamination and a sequencing artifact, a later analysis removed under 600 highly shared, low-generation-probability nucleotide sequences. In a later analysis, a clonal expansion index for each public chain was calculated from normalized within-repertoire ranks of inferred template counts. In a later analysis, generation probabilities were computed with a VDJ recombination model fitted to out-of-frame rearrangements, and the resulting probabilities were checked against IGoR. In a later analysis, hypergeometric tests were used to score TCR-TCR, TCR-HLA and TCR-CMV co-occurrence, with a repertoire-size bias correction applied to TCR pairs. In a later analysis, false discovery rates were estimated by permuting HLA or CMV assignments 20 times. In a later analysis, co-occurring TCRs were grouped with DBSCAN, and TCRdist sequence similarity was added when clustering was performed within HLA-allele-positive subsets. For co-occurrence clustering, repertoires with fewer than 30,000 or more than 120,000 public chains were excluded, along with roughly 5 repertoires with anomalous nucleotide sharing. TCRdb's version of the immuneACCESS table is confined to in-frame rearrangements and falls short of the full clone set. An unresolved V gene accounts for under half of the shortfall where checked; the remainder is of unknown origin. V and J calls and clone size are as listed in that table; D and trimming were resolved from the DNA. This sample holds approximately 32,000 clones; roughly 84% were observed only once. About 3.5% of the sample is held by the ten biggest clonotypes.

The cohort consisted of some 670 healthy bone marrow donors. All cohort members were sampled while nominally healthy, although unrecorded immune exposures were likely present. The donor tested CMV seronegative and was one of the 352 seronegative cohort members. Every donor gave a peripheral blood sample, and the peripheral blood mononuclear cells from that sample were used for TCR beta sequencing. Genomic DNA extraction from the blood cell samples was performed with the Qiagen DNeasy Blood Extraction Kit. The TCR comes from a woman between 18 and 29 years old in good health and CMV-seronegative. Recombination linked TRBV19 to TRBJ2-7; TRBD1 is a possible D gene, resting on 5 matching bases. The specimen was PBMCs. The CDR3 loop reads CASSIPGPYEQYF. The bases read TGTGCCAGTAGTATACCAGGGCCCTACGAGCAGTACTTC.